The T cell receptor (beta chain) under discussion was sequenced for a study of shared T cell receptors in the human thymus. TCRdb's table, derived via immunoSEQ multiplex PCR, lists solely in-frame clones and lacks some. The top ten clones hold 0.01% to 0.015% of a sample with over 450,000 clones, approximately 78% of them seen once. Trimming left V 3 bases short and J 0 bases short, with 12 bases between. Germline CDR1 is GTSNPN and CDR2 is SVGIG (reference sequence). The CDR3 extends over 15 amino acids. The same sample was also studied in work on human thymus T cells.

The TCR comes from a boy in the first two years of life with a congenital heart defect. The specimen was thymocytes. The chain joins TRBV30 to TRBJ2-1, with a possible D match to TRBD2 (5 bases). The CDR3 protein is CAWRLEGLSYNEQFF. CDR3 DNA: TGTGCCTGGAGACTTGAGGGTCTCTCCTACAATGAGCAGTTCTTC.